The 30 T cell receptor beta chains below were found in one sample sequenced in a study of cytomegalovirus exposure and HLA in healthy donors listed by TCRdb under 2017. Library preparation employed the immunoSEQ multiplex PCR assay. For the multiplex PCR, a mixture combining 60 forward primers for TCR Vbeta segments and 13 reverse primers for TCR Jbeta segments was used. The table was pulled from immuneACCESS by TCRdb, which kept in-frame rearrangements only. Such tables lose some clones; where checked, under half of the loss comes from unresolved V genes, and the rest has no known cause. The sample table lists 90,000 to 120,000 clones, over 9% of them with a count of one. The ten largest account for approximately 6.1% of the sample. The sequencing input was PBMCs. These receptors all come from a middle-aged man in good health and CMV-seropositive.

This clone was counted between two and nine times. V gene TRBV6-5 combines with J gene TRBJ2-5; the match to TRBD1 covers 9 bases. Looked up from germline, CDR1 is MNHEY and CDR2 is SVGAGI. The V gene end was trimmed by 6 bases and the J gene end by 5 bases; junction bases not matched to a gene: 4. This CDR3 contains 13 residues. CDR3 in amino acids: CASRGQGWETQYF. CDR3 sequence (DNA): TGTGCCAGCAGAGGACAGGGGTGGGAGACCCAGTACTTC.

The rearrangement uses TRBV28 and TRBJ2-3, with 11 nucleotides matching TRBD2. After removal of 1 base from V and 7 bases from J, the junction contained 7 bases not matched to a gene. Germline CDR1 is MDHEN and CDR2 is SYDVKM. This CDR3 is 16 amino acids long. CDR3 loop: CASSLSGTSGYNTQYF. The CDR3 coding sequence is TGTGCCAGCAGTTTATCCGGGACTAGCGGATATAATACGCAGTATTTT.

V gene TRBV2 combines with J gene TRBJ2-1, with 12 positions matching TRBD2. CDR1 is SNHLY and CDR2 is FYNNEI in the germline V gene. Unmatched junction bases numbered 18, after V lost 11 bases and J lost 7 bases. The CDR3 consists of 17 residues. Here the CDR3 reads CARKDPSRLAGDNEQFF. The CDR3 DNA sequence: TGTGCCCGGAAGGACCCCTCAAGACTAGCGGGAGATAATGAGCAGTTCTTC.

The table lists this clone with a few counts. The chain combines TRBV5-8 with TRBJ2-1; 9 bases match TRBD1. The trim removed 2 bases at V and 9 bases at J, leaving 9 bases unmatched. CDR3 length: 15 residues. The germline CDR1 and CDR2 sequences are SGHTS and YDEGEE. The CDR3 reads CASSFGGQGILEQFF. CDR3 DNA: TGTGCCAGCAGCTTCGGAGGACAGGGGATCCTTGAGCAGTTCTTC.

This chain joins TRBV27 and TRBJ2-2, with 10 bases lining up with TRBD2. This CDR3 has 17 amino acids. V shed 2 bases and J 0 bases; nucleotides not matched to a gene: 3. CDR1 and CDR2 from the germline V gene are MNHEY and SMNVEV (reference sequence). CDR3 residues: CASSLGGLATNTGELFF. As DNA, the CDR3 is TGTGCCAGCAGTTTAGGGGGACTAGCGACGAACACCGGGGAGCTGTTTTTT.

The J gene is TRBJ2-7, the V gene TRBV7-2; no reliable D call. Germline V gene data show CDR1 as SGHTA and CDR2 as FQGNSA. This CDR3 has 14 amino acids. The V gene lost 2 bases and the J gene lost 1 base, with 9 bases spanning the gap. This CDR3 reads CASSLIPYSYEQYF. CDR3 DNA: TGTGCCAGCAGCTTAATTCCCTATTCCTACGAGCAGTACTTC.

CDR3: CARDGGDLPTGELFF. CDR3 in DNA: TGTGCCAGGGATGGAGGGGACCTACCTACCGGGGAGCTGTTTTTT. The chain uses TRBV7-9 and TRBJ2-2; D is perhaps TRBD2 (6 bases). Trimming stripped 9 bases from V and 5 bases from J, with 19 bases between. CDR1 and CDR2 (germline): SEHNR, FQNEAQ (reference sequence). This CDR3 contains 15 residues.

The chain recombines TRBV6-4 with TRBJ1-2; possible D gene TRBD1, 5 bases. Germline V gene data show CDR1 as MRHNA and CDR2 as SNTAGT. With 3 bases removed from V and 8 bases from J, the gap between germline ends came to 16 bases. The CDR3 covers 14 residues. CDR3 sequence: CASSEQGGTGGYTF. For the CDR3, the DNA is TGTGCCAGCAGTGAGCAGGGTGGCACTGGGGGCTACACCTTC.

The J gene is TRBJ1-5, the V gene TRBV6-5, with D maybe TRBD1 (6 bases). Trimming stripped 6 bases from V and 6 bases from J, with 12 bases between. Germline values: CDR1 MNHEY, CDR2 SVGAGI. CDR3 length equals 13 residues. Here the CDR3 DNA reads TGTGCCAGCAGCCTAACAGGGACTCAGCCCCAGCATTTT. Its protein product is CASSLTGTQPQHF.

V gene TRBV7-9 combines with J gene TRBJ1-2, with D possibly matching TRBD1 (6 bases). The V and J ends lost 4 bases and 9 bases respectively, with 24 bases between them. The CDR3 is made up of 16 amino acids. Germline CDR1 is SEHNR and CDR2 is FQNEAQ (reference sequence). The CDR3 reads CASSSKNRDDAICYTF. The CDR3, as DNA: TGTGCCAGCAGCTCCAAAAACAGGGATGATGCTATTTGCTACACCTTC.

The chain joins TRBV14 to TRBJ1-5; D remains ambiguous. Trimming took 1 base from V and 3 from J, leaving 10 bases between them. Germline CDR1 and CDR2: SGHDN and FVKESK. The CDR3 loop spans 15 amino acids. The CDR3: CASSQGAGNNQPQHF. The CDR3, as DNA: TGTGCCAGCAGCCAAGGGGCCGGCAACAATCAGCCCCAGCATTTT.

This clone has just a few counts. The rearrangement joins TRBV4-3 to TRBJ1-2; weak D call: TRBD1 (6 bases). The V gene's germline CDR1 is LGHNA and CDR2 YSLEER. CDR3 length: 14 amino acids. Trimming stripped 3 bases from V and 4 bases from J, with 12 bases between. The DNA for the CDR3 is TGCGCCAGCAGCCACGAAGGACAGACCTATGGCTACACCTTC. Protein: CASSHEGQTYGYTF.

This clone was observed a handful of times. This CDR3 reads CASTSGQWTANTGELFF. For the CDR3, the DNA is TGTGCCAGCACCTCAGGCCAATGGACAGCAAACACCGGGGAGCTGTTTTTT. The chain uses TRBV5-4 and TRBJ2-2, with D maybe TRBD1 (6 bases). Germline CDR1 and CDR2: SGHNT and YYREEE (reference sequence). The V and J ends lost 6 bases and 2 bases respectively, with 20 bases between them. The CDR3 extends over 17 amino acids.

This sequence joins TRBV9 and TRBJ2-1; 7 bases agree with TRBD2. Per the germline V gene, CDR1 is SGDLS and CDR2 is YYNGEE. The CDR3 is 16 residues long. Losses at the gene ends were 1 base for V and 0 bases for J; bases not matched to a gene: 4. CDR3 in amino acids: CASSVSSGSSYNEQFF. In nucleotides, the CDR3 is TGTGCCAGCAGCGTATCTAGCGGAAGCTCCTACAATGAGCAGTTCTTC.

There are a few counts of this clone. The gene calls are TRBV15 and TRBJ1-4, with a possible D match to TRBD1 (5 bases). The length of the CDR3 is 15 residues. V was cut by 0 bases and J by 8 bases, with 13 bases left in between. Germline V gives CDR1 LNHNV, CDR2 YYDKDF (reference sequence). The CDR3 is CATSRDLGGREKLFF. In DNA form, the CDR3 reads TGTGCCACCAGCAGAGATCTCGGGGGAAGGGAAAAACTGTTTTTT.

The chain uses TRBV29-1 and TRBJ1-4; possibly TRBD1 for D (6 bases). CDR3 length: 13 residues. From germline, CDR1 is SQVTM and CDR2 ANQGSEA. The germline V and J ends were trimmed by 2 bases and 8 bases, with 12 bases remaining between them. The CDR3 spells CSVESGEGEKLFF. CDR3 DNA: TGCAGCGTTGAATCAGGGGAGGGAGAAAAACTGTTTTTT.

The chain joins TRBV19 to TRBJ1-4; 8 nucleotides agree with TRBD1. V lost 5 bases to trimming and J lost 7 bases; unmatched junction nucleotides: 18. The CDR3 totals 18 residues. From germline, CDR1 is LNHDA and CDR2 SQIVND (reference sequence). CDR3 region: CASSGRRDRNPEGEKLFF. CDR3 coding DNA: TGTGCCAGTAGTGGACGCCGGGACAGGAATCCCGAAGGTGAAAAACTGTTTTTT.

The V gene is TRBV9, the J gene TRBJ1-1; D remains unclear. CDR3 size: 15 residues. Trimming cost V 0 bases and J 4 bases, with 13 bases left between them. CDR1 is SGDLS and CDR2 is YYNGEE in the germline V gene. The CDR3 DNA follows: TGTGCCAGCAGCGTAGACCCAGGCGAGGGCACTGAAGCTTTCTTT. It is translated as CASSVDPGEGTEAFF.

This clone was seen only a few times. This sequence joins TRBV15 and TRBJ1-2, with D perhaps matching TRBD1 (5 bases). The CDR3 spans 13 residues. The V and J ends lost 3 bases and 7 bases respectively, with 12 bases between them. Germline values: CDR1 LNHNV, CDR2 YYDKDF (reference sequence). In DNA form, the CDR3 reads TGTGCCACCAGCAGTGGGGGGAGGGGTGGCTACACCTTC. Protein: CATSSGGRGGYTF.

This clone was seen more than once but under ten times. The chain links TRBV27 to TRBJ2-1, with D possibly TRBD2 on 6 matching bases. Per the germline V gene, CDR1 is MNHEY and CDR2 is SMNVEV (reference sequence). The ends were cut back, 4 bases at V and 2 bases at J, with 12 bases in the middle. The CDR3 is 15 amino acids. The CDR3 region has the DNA TGTGCCAGCAGTTCACCCGGGACTCCCTACAATGAGCAGTTCTTC. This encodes CASSSPGTPYNEQFF.

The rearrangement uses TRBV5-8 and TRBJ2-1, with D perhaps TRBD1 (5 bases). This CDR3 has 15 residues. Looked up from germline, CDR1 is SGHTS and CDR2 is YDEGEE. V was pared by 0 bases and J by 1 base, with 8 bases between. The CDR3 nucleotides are TGTGCCAGCAGCTTGGGGCAGGGATCCTACAATGAGCAGTTCTTC. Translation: CASSLGQGSYNEQFF. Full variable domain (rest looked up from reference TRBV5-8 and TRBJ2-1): EAGVTQSPTHLIKTRGQQATLRCSPISGHTSVYWYQQALGLGLQFLLWYDEGEERNRGNFPPRFSGRQFPNYSSELNVNALELEDSALYLCASSLGQGSYNEQFFGPGTRLTVL.

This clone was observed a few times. CDR3 DNA sequence: TGTGCCAGCAGCTCCAGGACTAGCGGGGTCGATTTGGATACGCAGTATTTT. It encodes CASSSRTSGVDLDTQYF. The chain uses TRBV7-8 and TRBJ2-3; 12 bases align to TRBD2. The CDR3 totals 17 residues. Trimming cost V 4 bases and J 6 bases; bases outside gene matches: 11. The germline V gene has CDR1 SGHVS and CDR2 FQNEAQ.

The CDR3 reads CASSGGQGYGELFF. The CDR3 nucleotides read TGTGCCAGCAGTGGGGGGCAGGGGTACGGGGAGCTGTTTTTT. V gene TRBV2 combines with J gene TRBJ2-2; TRBD1 might be the D (6 bases). Trimming cost V 4 bases and J 7 bases, with 13 bases left between them. The CDR3 is 14 residues long. Per the germline V gene, CDR1 is SNHLY and CDR2 is FYNNEI.

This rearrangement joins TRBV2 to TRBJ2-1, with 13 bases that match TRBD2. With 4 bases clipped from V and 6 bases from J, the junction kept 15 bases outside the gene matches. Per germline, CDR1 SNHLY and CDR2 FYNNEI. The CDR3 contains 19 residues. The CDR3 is CASSGVGLAGTEDFNEQFF. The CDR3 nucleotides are TGTGCCAGCAGTGGTGTGGGACTAGCGGGAACAGAGGATTTCAATGAGCAGTTCTTC.

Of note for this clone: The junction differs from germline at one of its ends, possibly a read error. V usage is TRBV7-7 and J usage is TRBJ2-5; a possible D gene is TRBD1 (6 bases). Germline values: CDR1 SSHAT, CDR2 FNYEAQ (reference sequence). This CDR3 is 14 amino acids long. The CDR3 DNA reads TGTGCTAGCAGCCCGGGACACTTCGCAGAGACCCAGTACTTC. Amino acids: CASSPGHFAETQYF. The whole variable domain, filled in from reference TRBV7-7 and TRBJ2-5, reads GAGVSQSPRYKVTKRGQDVTLRCDPISSHATLYWYQQALGQGPEFLTYFNYEAQPDKSGLPSDRFSAERPEGSISTLTIQRTEQRDSAMYRCASSPGHFAETQYFGPGTRLLVL.

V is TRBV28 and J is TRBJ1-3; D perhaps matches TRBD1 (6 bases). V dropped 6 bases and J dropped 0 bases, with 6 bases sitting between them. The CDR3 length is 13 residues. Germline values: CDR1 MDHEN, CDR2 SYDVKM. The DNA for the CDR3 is TGTGCCAGCAGGGACAGCTCTGGAAACACCATATATTTT. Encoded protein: CASRDSSGNTIYF.

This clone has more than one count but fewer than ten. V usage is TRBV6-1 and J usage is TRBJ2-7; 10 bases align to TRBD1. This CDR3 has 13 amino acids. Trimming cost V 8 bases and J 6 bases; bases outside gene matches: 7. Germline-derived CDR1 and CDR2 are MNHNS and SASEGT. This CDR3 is CASWGTGVSEQYF. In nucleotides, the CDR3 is TGTGCCAGCTGGGGGACAGGGGTGTCCGAGCAGTACTTC.

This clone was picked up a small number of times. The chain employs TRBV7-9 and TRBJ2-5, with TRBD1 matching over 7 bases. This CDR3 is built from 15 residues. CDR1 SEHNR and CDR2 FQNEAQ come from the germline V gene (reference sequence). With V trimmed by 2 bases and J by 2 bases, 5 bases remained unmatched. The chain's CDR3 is CASSLQAGGQETQYF. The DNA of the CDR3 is TGTGCCAGCAGCTTACAGGCAGGGGGACAAGAGACCCAGTACTTC.

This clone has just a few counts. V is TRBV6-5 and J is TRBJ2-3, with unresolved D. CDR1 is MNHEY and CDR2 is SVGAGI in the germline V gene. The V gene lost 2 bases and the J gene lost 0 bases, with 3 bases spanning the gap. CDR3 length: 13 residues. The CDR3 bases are TGTGCCAGCAGTTACCAGAGCACAGATACGCAGTATTTT. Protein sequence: CASSYQSTDTQYF.

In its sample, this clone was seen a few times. Written as DNA, the CDR3 is TGCAGCGTTGGGTTCGGGGTTCGCAGGGACATATCTGGGGCCAACGTCCTGACTTTC. Translation gives CSVGFGVRRDISGANVLTF. This chain links TRBV29-1 with TRBJ2-6; maybe TRBD1 (6 bases). Germline values: CDR1 SQVTM, CDR2 ANQGSEA. V was trimmed by 4 bases and J by 1 base, leaving 23 bases between them. The CDR3 totals 19 residues.